The 13 T cell receptor beta chains below all came from one sample that was sequenced in a study of immune evolution from preneoplasia to lung adenocarcinoma. Produced via immunoSEQ multiplex PCR; TCRdb's table is partial and in-frame only. The sample holds roughly 4,700 clones; around 80% are singletons and the top ten take 8% to 9%. Sample: FFPE adjacent normal lung tissue. These receptors were collected from a person between 55 and 80 years old with lung adenocarcinoma.

The chain has TRBV28 and TRBJ1-1; D possibly corresponds to TRBD1 (5 bases). V dropped 5 bases and J dropped 4 bases, with 20 bases sitting between them. CDR1 is MDHEN, CDR2 SYDVKM, per germline. The CDR3 extends over 16 amino acids. The CDR3 DNA follows: TGTGCCAGCAGTCCGGCGACCGGCACAGGTGGCACTGAAGCTTTCTTT. It is translated as CASSPATGTGGTEAFF. Full variable domain (outside the CDR3, taken from reference TRBV28 and TRBJ1-1): DVKVTQSSRYLVKRTGEKVFLECVQDMDHENMFWYRQDPGLGLRLIYFSYDVKMKEKGDIPEGYSVSREKKERFSLILESASTNQTSMYLCASSPATGTGGTEAFFGQGTRLTVV.

The J gene is TRBJ2-7, the V gene TRBV6-1; D is possibly TRBD1 (5 bases). Per germline, CDR1 MNHNS and CDR2 SASEGT. The CDR3 consists of 15 residues. With 7 bases removed from V and 0 bases from J, the gap between germline ends came to 16 bases. The CDR3 reads CASTPSGGHSYEQYF. CDR3 coding DNA: TGTGCCAGCACCCCGAGTGGCGGACACTCCTACGAGCAGTACTTC.

The chain carries TRBV7-8 and TRBJ1-5; TRBD1 agrees at 10 bases. This CDR3 is built from 14 residues. After removal of 6 bases from V and 6 bases from J, the junction contained 5 bases not matched to a gene. The germline gives CDR1 SGHVS, CDR2 FQNEAQ. The CDR3 loop is CASRRDRGLQPQHF. The CDR3 coding sequence is TGTGCCAGCAGACGAGACAGGGGGCTTCAGCCCCAGCATTTT.

V usage is TRBV18 and J usage is TRBJ2-1; D may be TRBD2 (5 bases). Germline values: CDR1 KGHSH, CDR2 LQKENI. With 6 bases removed from V and 7 bases from J, the gap between germline ends came to 25 bases. The CDR3 has 17 amino acids. The CDR3 is CASSPVRADRRGNEQFF. DNA for the CDR3: TGTGCCAGCTCCCCCGTCCGGGCTGATCGTCGAGGGAATGAGCAGTTCTTC.

This clone was observed a handful of times. The rearrangement links TRBV5-4 to TRBJ2-2, with D hard to call. The CDR3 sequence is 15 residues long. Germline CDR1 SGHNT, CDR2 YYREEE (reference sequence). V lost 3 bases, J lost 2 bases, and 11 bases lay in between. CDR3 amino acids: CASSSPRTNTGELFF. In nucleotides, the CDR3 is TGTGCCAGCAGCTCTCCACGAACTAACACCGGGGAGCTGTTTTTT.

This clone turned up a few times. J is TRBJ1-1 and V is TRBV7-8; D ambiguous. The germline V gene encodes CDR1 SGHVS and CDR2 FQNEAQ. The CDR3 runs 14 residues. Trimming took 5 bases from V and 0 from J, leaving 10 bases between them. The CDR3 here is CASSPQIMNTEAFF. The CDR3 DNA reads as TGTGCCAGCAGCCCCCAAATTATGAACACTGAAGCTTTCTTT.

This clone turned up a few times. The chain carries TRBV18 and TRBJ1-1, with D maybe TRBD1 (6 bases). The CDR3 totals 18 residues. The V and J ends lost 1 base and 0 bases respectively, with 18 bases between them. The germline CDR1 and CDR2 sequences are KGHSH and LQKENI. The CDR3 bases are TGTGCCAGCTCACCACTTACACTGAAGGGGGGGATGAACACTGAAGCTTTCTTT. This codes for CASSPLTLKGGMNTEAFF.

The V gene is TRBV28, the J gene TRBJ2-7; no clear D. The CDR3 length is 13 residues. V lost 6 bases to trimming and J lost 0 bases, with 9 bases between them. Looked up from germline, CDR1 is MDHEN and CDR2 is SYDVKM. In DNA, the CDR3 is TGTGCCAGCAGGAAGTCTAGCTCCTACGAGCAGTACTTC. Amino acid sequence: CASRKSSSYEQYF. Variable domain in full (rest from reference TRBV28 and TRBJ2-7): DVKVTQSSRYLVKRTGEKVFLECVQDMDHENMFWYRQDPGLGLRLIYFSYDVKMKEKGDIPEGYSVSREKKERFSLILESASTNQTSMYLCASRKSSSYEQYFGPGTRLTVT.

The chain carries TRBV18 and TRBJ2-5; 8 nucleotides line up with TRBD1. V was pared by 4 bases and J by 0 bases, with 13 bases of the junction left unmatched. The CDR3 is made up of 18 amino acids. Germline CDR1 KGHSH, CDR2 LQKENI. The CDR3 reads CASSRTGTGWGNQETQYF. CDR3 nucleotides: TGTGCCAGCTCACGAACCGGGACAGGATGGGGTAACCAAGAGACCCAGTACTTC.

The chain joins TRBV5-4 to TRBJ2-7, with 7 bases lining up with TRBD2. With 4 bases clipped from V and 4 bases from J, the junction kept 8 bases outside the gene matches. In germline, CDR1 is SGHNT, CDR2 YYREEE (reference sequence). This CDR3 has 14 residues. In DNA, the CDR3 is TGTGCCAGCAGCCTCCAAAGCGGGGTATACGAGCAGTACTTC. Encoded protein: CASSLQSGVYEQYF.

This clone was detected only a few times. V usage is TRBV6-6 and J usage is TRBJ2-7, with 9 positions matching TRBD1. From germline, CDR1 is MNHNY and CDR2 SVGAGI (reference sequence). After removal of 4 bases from V and 4 bases from J, the junction contained 11 bases not matched to a gene. This CDR3 comprises 16 residues. The CDR3 DNA sequence: TGTGCCAGCAGTTTCCTCCGACAGGGGGTAAAGTACGAGCAGTACTTC. This codes for CASSFLRQGVKYEQYF.

The chain joins TRBV11-2 to TRBJ2-1; D uncertain. The CDR3 sequence is 15 residues long. CDR1 and CDR2 (germline): SGHAT, FQNNGV. Deletions cut 1 base from V and 7 bases from J, with 14 bases between. For the CDR3, the DNA is TGTGCCAGCAGCTTAGTGGCAGGTTGGCAGAATGAGCAGTTCTTC. This encodes CASSLVAGWQNEQFF.

The gene calls are TRBV29-1 and TRBJ1-1; 8 nucleotides align to TRBD1. The CDR3 sequence is 14 residues long. Germline trimming cut 6 bases from V and 0 bases from J; bases unmatched to any gene: 6. The germline CDR1 and CDR2 sequences are SQVTM and ANQGSEA. The CDR3 DNA sequence: TGCAGCGTCCAACAGGGGGGGGTGAACACTGAAGCTTTCTTT. It yields the protein CSVQQGGVNTEAFF.